This T cell receptor beta chain was obtained from a study of PD-1 blockade in classical Hodgkin lymphoma. The protocol was immunoSEQ multiplex PCR, while the TCRdb copy is restricted to in-frame clones and leaves out a portion. The table includes tens of thousands of clones, around 90% detected once. This clone occurred once. The antigen is unknown. Within the sample, other DNA sequences also encode this same CDR3. Specified time point: cycle 4 day 1 (C4D1), after 6 weeks of nivolumab. With no exception, relapse followed autologous stem cell transplantation in all patients, and brentuximab vedotin exposure varied. This CDR3 has 16 residues. Per germline, CDR1 SGHNT and CDR2 YYREEE (reference sequence). With 0 bases clipped from V and 2 bases from J, the junction kept 6 bases outside the gene matches. Broader study findings: Complete responders showed a baseline diversity that resembled the diversity of newly diagnosed patients.

This sample comprised peripheral blood mononuclear cells (PBMCs), obtained before the fourth cycle of nivolumab. The rearrangement uses TRBV5-4 and TRBJ2-3, with 7 bases matching TRBD1. This receptor was obtained from a human donor with classical Hodgkin lymphoma. The CDR3 region is CASSLEGQISTDTQYF. CDR3 nucleotides: TGTGCCAGCAGCTTGGAGGGACAGATTTCCACAGATACGCAGTATTTT. Variable domain in full (rest from reference TRBV5-4 and TRBJ2-3): ETGVTQSPTHLIKTRGQQVTLRCSSQSGHNTVSWYQQALGQGPQFIFQYYREEENGRGNFPPRFSGLQFPNYSSELNVNALELDDSALYLCASSLEGQISTDTQYFGPGTRLTVL.